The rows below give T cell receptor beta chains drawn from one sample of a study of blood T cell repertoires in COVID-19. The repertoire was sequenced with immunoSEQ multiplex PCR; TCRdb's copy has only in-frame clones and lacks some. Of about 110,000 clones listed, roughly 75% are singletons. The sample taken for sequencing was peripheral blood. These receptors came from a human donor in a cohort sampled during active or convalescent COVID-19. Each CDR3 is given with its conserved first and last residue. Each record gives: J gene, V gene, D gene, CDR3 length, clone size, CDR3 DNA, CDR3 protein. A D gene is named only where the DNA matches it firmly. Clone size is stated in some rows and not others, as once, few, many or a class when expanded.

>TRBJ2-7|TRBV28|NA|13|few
TGTGCCAGCAGTTTATTCAACTCCTACGAGCAGTACTTC
CASSLFNSYEQYF
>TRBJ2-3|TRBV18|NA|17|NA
TGTGCCAGCTCACCAATTCTCCGGGACATTCGCACAGATACGCAGTATTTT
CASSPILRDIRTDTQYF
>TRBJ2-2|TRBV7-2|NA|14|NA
TGTGCCAGCAGCTTACAACATTACACCGGGGAGCTGTTTTTT
CASSLQHYTGELFF
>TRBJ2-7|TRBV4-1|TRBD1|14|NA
TGCGCCAGCAGCCTCGGGACAGGTACGTTGGAGCAGTACTTC
CASSLGTGTLEQYF
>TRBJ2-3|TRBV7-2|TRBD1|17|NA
TGTGCCAGCAGCTTAGCGCTTAGGGGACAGGGGGGAGATACGCAGTATTTT
CASSLALRGQGGDTQYF
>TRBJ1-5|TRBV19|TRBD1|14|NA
TGTGCCAGTTCGGGACAGGGAAACAATCAGCCCCAGCATTTT
CASSGQGNNQPQHF
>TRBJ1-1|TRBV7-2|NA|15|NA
TGTGCCAGCAGCCCCCGACAGGATATGAACACTGAAGCTTTCTTT
CASSPRQDMNTEAFF
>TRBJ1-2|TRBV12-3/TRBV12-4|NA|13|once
TGTGCCAGCAGTTTAATGGGGGCATACGGCTACACCTTC
CASSLMGAYGYTF
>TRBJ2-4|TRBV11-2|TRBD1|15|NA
TGTGCCAGCAGCCCGCAGGGGGCGAGCAAAAACATTCAGTACTTC
CASSPQGASKNIQYF
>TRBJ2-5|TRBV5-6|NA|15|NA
TGTGCCAGCAGCTTGGTCAGGGGTTTTTCAGAGACCCAGTACTTC
CASSLVRGFSETQYF
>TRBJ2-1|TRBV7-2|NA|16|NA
TGTGCCAGCAGCCGTTTAGCCGGGGTTTCCTACAATGAGCAGTTCTTC
CASSRLAGVSYNEQFF
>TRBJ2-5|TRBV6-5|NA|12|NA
TGTGCCAGCAGTCGGTCGCGGGAGACCCAGTACTTC
CASSRSRETQYF
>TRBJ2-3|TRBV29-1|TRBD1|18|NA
TGCAGCGTTGAAGTTTGGTGGTTACAGGGGGATTTCCCAGATACGCAGTATTTT
CSVEVWWLQGDFPDTQYF
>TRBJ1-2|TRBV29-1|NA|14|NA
TGCAGCGTTGACCGCCGACAGACCATCTATGGCTACACCTTC
CSVDRRQTIYGYTF
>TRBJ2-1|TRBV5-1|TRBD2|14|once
TGCGCCAGCAGCTTGGCGGGAGGGTTTAATGAGCAGTTCTTC
CASSLAGGFNEQFF
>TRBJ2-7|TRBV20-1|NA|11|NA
TGCAGTGCTTTTTTTTGGAGTGAGCAGTACTTC
CSAFFWSEQYF
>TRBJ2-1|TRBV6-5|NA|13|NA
TGTGCCAGCAGACGGGGGAGGAACAATGAGCAGTTCTTC
CASRRGRNNEQFF
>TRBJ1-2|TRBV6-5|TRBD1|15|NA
TGTGCCAGCAGTTGGACAGGGACAGCGAGTGGTGGCTACACCTTC
CASSWTGTASGGYTF
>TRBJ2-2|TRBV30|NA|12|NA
TGTGCCTGGAGTACTAGCACCGGGGAGCTGTTTTTT
CAWSTSTGELFF
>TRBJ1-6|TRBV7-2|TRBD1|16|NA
TGTGCCAGCAGCTCGGGACAGGTGCCCTTAGGGGGGTCCCTCCACTTT
CASSSGQVPLGGSLHF
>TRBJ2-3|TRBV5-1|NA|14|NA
TGCGCCAGCAGCTTGATTCCTAGCACAGATACGCAGTATTTT
CASSLIPSTDTQYF
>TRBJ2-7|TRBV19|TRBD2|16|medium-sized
TGTGCCAGTAGTATAGATTTTTCGGCGGGAGGTAACGAGCAGTACTTC
CASSIDFSAGGNEQYF
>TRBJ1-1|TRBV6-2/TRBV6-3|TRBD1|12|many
TGTGCCAGCAGTTCCCAGACAGGGCTGGGTTTCTTT
CASSSQTGLGFF
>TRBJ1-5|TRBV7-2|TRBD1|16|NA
TGTGCCAGCAGCTTAAGGACAGGCCGAGGCAATCAGCCCCAGCATTTT
CASSLRTGRGNQPQHF
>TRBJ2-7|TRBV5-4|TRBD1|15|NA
TGTGCCAGCAGCTTAGGGGGACAGACACCCAACGAGCAGTACTTC
CASSLGGQTPNEQYF
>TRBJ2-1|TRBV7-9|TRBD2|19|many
TGTGCCAGCAGCTTAGCACCATCTAGCGGGAGGGCGACCACCTATGAGCAGTTCTTC
CASSLAPSSGRATTYEQFF
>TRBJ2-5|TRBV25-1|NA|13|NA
TGTGCCAGCAGTGGTTACTACCAAGAGACCCAGTACTTC
CASSGYYQETQYF
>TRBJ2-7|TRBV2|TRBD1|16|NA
TGTGCCAGCAGTTCCCTGGGGGACAGGGGGCAGGACGAGCAGTACTTC
CASSSLGDRGQDEQYF
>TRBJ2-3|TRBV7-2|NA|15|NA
TGTGCCAGCAGCTTAGAGGCTAGCGGCACAGATACGCAGTATTTT
CASSLEASGTDTQYF
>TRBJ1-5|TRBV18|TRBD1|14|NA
TGTGCCAGCTCACGAGGGACAGGAGATCAGCCCCAGCATTTT
CASSRGTGDQPQHF
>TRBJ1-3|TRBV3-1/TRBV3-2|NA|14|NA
TGTGCCAGCAACCATGGGGGGAAAGGAAACACCATATATTTT
CASNHGGKGNTIYF
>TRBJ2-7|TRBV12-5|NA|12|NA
TGTGCTAGTGGCGAGTCAAGCTACGAGCAGTACTTC
CASGESSYEQYF
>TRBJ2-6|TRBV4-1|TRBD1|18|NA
TGCGCCAGCAGCCCCGGGACAGGGGCCAGCTCTGGGGCCAACGTCCTGACTTTC
CASSPGTGASSGANVLTF
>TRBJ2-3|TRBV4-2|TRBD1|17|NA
TGTGCCAGCAGCCAGGGAGACAGGGATGGGGGCACAGATACGCAGTATTTT
CASSQGDRDGGTDTQYF
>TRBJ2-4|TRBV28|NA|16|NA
TGTGCCAGCAGTTTGAATAGGGGCAGGGCCAAAAACATTCAGTACTTC
CASSLNRGRAKNIQYF
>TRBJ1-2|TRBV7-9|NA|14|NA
TGTGCCAGCAGCCACTCAAGCGGGTCCGGTGGCTACACCTTC
CASSHSSGSGGYTF
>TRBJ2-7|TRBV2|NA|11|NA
TGTGCCAGCAGTGACCGGTACGAGCAGTACTTC
CASSDRYEQYF
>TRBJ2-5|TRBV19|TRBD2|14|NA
TGTGCCACCAGCTGGCGGGGGGGGGAAGAGACCCAGTACTTC
CATSWRGGEETQYF
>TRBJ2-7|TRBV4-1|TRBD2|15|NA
TGCGCCAGCAGCCAATTGCGGGAGGGCGCGTACGAGCAGTACTTC
CASSQLREGAYEQYF
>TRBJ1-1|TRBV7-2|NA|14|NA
TGTGCCAGCAGCTTAGCGTACAGTAACACTGAAGCTTTCTTT
CASSLAYSNTEAFF
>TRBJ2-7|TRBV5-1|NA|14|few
TGCGCCAGCGGACGGACAGCTGGCGACTACGAGCAGTACTTC
CASGRTAGDYEQYF
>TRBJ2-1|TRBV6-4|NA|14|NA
TGTGCCAGCAGTGACTTCCGCGGCGGAGGTGAGCAGTTCTTC
CASSDFRGGGEQFF
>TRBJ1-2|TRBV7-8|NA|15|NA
TGTGCCAGCAGCTTAGCCCTGGACTCGCTGGGAGGCTACACCTTC
CASSLALDSLGGYTF
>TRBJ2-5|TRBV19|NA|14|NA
TGTGCCAGTAGTATCAGTCAGGGGGGAGAGACCCAGTACTTC
CASSISQGGETQYF
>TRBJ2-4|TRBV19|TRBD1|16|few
TGTGCCAGTATCCAACCCGGGACAGGGGGTAGGGTCATTCAGTACTTC
CASIQPGTGGRVIQYF
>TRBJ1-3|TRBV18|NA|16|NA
TGTGCCAGCTCACCCGTAAGTGCGTCCGCCGGAAACACCATATATTTT
CASSPVSASAGNTIYF
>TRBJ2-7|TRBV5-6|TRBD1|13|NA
TGTGCCAGTAGACAGGGGACCCGTTACGAGCAGTACTTC
CASRQGTRYEQYF
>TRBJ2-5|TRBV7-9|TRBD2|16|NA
TGTGCCAGCAGCCCCGGACTAGCGGAACCCTTCACAACCCAGTACTTC
CASSPGLAEPFTTQYF
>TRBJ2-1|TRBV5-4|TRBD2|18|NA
TGTGCCAGCAGCTTGGGAGGCATTCTCGGGGGGGCTGACAATGAGCAGTTCTTC
CASSLGGILGGADNEQFF
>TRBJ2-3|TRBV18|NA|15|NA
TGTGCCAGCTCACCACCGTCTCGAGGTTGGGATACGCAGTATTTT
CASSPPSRGWDTQYF
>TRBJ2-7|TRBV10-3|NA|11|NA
TGTGCCACGGGAGCCCACTACGAGCAGTACTTC
CATGAHYEQYF
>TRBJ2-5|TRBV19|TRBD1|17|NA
TGTGCCACCGCCCCGGGGGTAGGGGACAGGGCGACGGAGACCCAGTACTTC
CATAPGVGDRATETQYF
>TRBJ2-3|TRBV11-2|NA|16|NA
TGTGCCAGCAGCTTAGAAATCTCGGTCCTCCCCGATACGCAGTATTTT
CASSLEISVLPDTQYF
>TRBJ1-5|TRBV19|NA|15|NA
TGTGCCAGTAGTATGGCAGGGTACGGCAATCAGCCCCAGCATTTT
CASSMAGYGNQPQHF
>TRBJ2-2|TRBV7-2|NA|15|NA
TGTGCCAGCAGCCCAGGCCAGGGGCAGGTCGGGGAGCTGTTTTTT
CASSPGQGQVGELFF